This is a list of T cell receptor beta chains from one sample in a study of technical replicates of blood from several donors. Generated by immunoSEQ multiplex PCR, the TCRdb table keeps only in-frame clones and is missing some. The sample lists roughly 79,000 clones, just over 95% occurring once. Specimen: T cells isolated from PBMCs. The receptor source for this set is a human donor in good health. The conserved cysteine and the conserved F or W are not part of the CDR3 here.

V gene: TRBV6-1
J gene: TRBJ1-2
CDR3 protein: ASISTGTYGYT

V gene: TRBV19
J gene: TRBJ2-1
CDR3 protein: ASSPSWGGRAFYNEQF

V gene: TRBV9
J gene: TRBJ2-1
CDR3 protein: ASSVASGRGEQF

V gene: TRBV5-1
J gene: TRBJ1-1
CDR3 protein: ASSFRQGETEAF

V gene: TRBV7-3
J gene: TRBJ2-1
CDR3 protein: ASSFSTSGRANEQF

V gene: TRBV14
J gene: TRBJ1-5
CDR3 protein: ASSPWGTPTSNQPQH

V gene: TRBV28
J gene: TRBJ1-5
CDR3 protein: ASSPADRAQPQH

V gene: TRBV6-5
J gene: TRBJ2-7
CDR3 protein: ASSYGQGGYEQY

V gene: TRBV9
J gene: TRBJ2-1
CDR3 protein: ASSVGLGVTEQF

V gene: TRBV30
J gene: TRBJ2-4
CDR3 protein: AWTDGMGIAKNIQY

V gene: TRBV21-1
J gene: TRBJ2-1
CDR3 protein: ASSKFDRGF

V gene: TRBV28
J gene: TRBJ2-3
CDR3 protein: ASSGLDTDTQY

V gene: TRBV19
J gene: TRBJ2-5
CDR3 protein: ASSRTSGSHETQY

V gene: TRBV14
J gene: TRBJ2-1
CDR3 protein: ASSQFWLFSDEQF

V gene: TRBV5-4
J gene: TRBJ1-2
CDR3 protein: ASSLGAEDYGYT

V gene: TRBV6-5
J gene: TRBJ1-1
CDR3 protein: ASSYGSTEAF

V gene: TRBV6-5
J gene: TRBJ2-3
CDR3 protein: ASSLHSFGVDTQY